This entry describes one T cell receptor (beta chain). Sequencing used immunoSEQ multiplex PCR; TCRdb keeps in-frame clones, though not all of them. The sample gives about 160,000 clones, around four fifths of which show up once; roughly 9.2% is in the top ten. This specimen belongs to a study of blood T cell repertoires in COVID-19. Germline V gene lookup returns CDR1 SGDLS and CDR2 YYNGEE. Between the trimmed V and J ends, which lost 3 bases and 1 base, there was a span of 4 bases. This CDR3 spans 12 amino acids. The chain uses TRBV9 and TRBJ1-1; D ambiguous. The source material was peripheral blood. This receptor was obtained from a woman older than 75 with active or convalescent COVID-19. As DNA, the CDR3 is TGTGCCAGCAGCGGGCAGAACACTGAAGCTTTCTTT. Its protein is CASSGQNTEAFF.